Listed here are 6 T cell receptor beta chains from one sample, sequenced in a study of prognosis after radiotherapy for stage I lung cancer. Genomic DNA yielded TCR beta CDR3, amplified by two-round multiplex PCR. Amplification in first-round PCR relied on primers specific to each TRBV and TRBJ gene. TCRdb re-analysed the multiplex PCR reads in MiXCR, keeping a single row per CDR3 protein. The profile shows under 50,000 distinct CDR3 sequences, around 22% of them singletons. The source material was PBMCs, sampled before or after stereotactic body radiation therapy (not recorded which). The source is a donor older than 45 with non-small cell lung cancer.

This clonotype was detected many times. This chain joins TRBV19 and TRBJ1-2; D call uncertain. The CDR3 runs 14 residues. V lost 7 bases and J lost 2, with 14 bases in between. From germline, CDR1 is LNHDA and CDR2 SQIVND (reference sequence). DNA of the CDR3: TGTGCCAGTACCCTAAGCGGCGCGAACTATGGCTACACCTTC. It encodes CASTLSGANYGYTF. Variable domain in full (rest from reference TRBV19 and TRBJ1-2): DGGITQSPKYLFRKEGQNVTLSCEQNLNHDAMYWYRQDPGQGLRLIYYSQIVNDFQKGDIAEGYSVSREKKESFPLTVTSAQKNPTAFYLCASTLSGANYGYTFGSGTRLTVV.

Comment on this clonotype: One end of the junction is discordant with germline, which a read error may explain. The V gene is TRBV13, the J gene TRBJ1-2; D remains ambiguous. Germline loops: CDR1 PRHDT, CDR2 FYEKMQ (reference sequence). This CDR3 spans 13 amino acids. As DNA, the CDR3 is TGCGCCATCAGCCCCCGCATCAACTATGGCTACACCTTC. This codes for CAISPRINYGYTF.

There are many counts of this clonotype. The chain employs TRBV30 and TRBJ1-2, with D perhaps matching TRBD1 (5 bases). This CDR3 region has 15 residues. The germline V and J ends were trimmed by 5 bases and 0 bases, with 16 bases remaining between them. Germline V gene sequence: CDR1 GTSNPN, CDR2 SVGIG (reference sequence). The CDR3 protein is CAWFQQGITNYGYTF. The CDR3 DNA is TGTGCCTGGTTCCAGCAGGGTATTACTAACTATGGCTACACCTTC.

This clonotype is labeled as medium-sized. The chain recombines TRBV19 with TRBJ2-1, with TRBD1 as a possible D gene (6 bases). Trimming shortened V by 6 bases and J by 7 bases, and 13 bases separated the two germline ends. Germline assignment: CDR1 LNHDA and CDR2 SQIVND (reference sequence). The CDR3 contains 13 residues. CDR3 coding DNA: TGTGCCAGTAGCTACCCGCAGGGGAATGAGCAGTTCTTC. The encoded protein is CASSYPQGNEQFF. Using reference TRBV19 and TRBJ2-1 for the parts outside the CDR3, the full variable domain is DGGITQSPKYLFRKEGQNVTLSCEQNLNHDAMYWYRQDPGQGLRLIYYSQIVNDFQKGDIAEGYSVSREKKESFPLTVTSAQKNPTAFYLCASSYPQGNEQFFGPGTRLTVL.

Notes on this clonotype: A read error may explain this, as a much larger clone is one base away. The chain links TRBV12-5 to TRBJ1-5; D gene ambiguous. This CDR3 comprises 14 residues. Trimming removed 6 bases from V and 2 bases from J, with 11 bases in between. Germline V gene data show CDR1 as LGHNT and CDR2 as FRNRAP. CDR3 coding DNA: TGTGCTAGTGGCCCAGGCGGGTGCAATCAGCCCCAGCATTTT. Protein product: CASGPGGCNQPQHF.

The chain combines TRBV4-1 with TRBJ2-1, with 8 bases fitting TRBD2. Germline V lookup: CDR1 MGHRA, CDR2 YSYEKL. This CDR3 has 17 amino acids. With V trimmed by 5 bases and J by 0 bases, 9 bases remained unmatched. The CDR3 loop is CASSFNSGVPSYNEQFF. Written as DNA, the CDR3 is TGCGCCAGCAGCTTTAATAGCGGGGTCCCCTCCTACAATGAGCAGTTCTTC.